This T cell receptor beta chain came from a study of OX40 agonist ivuxolimab in advanced cancers. Whole-study context: The diagnoses of dose-escalation patients were hepatocellular carcinoma, melanoma, renal cell or head and neck cancer. Study conclusions and caveats: Several nonresponders also turned out to have low normalized T-cell clonal expansion. At 0.1 to 3.0 mg/kg and by week 6, clonal expansion occurred in CD4+ and CD8+ blood T cells.

CDR3 length equals 16 residues. CDR1 and CDR2 (germline): SGDLS, YYNGEE. V lost 1 base and J lost 4, with 17 bases in between. A note on this clone: Its cognate antigen is unknown.

Data came from immunoSEQ multiplex PCR; TCRdb stores just in-frame clones and leaves some out. The sample consists of approximately 90,000 clones, 87% of them appearing once. Sequences were derived from CD4+ or CD8+ T cells sorted from blood, sampled in a trial of the OX40 agonist ivuxolimab. The receptor was derived from an adult with an advanced solid tumor such as melanoma, head and neck, liver or kidney cancer. The chain links TRBV9 to TRBJ1-2; D may be TRBD1 (6 bases). CDR3 DNA sequence: TGTGCCAGCAGCGTAACGGGGGCGAAAGACCTCTATGGCTACACCTTC. Protein: CASSVTGAKDLYGYTF.